Sequencing of this T cell receptor (beta chain) was carried out in a study of patients and donors after allogeneic stem cell transplantation. Losses at the gene ends were 5 bases for V and 3 bases for J; bases not matched to a gene: 9. The germline gives CDR1 SGHAT, CDR2 FQNNGV. The CDR3 covers 15 residues. The sample holds a few counts of this clonotype. TCRdb reprocessed the RT-PCR reads with MiXCR, giving one entry per CDR3 protein. The repertoire includes some 960,000 distinct CDR3 sequences, roughly 18% of them detected once, and around 6% sits in the top ten. The chain has TRBV11-2 and TRBJ2-5; 7 nucleotides match TRBD2. This receptor was identified in a human donor who was either an allogeneic HSCT recipient or a stem cell or donor lymphocyte infusion donor (not recorded which). It is not recorded whose cells these are; they may come from a transplant donor. The sample comprised blood, either unsorted or a sorted T cell fraction (not recorded which). CDR3 protein: CASSGGLAGKETQYF. The CDR3 nucleotides read TGTGCCAGCAGCGGGGGGTTAGCGGGCAAAGAGACCCAGTACTTC.